The 28 T cell receptor beta chains below were found in one sample sequenced in a study of early T cells in non-severe SARS-CoV-2 infection. MiXCR, applied by TCRdb to the 5' RACE reads, yields one record per CDR3 protein. The sample gives about 35,000 distinct CDR3 sequences, more than 4.5% of which show up once; about 5.7% is in the top ten. Sequences were derived from whole blood, sampled at baseline. The source of these receptors is an adult who was a healthcare worker with PCR-confirmed SARS-CoV-2 infection or an uninfected control (not recorded which).

This clonotype was seen ten or more times. The chain couples TRBV7-6 to TRBJ2-7, with 8 bases fitting TRBD1. CDR3 size: 14 residues. The germline V gene encodes CDR1 SGHVS and CDR2 FNYEAQ. Losses at the gene ends were 4 bases for V and 0 bases for J; bases not matched to a gene: 2. The CDR3 DNA reads as TGTGCCAGCAGCTCCGGGACAGGCTCCTACGAGCAGTACGTC. It encodes CASSSGTGSYEQYV.

This chain joins TRBV24-1 and TRBJ2-5, with 7 positions matching TRBD1. From germline, CDR1 is KGHDR and CDR2 SFDVKD. The junction had 6 bases not matched to a gene; V was cut back by 9 bases and J by 0 bases. The CDR3 sequence is 14 residues long. CDR3 coding DNA: TGTGCCACCTCACGAGGGGGCCACCAAGAGACCCAGTACTTC. Translated, it gives CATSRGGHQETQYF.

In the case of this clonotype: Being one base from a much bigger clone, this may be a read error. The V gene is TRBV9, the J gene TRBJ2-3; 13 positions match TRBD2. Germline V gene lookup returns CDR1 SGDLS and CDR2 YYNGEE. The CDR3 extends over 14 amino acids. The CDR3 spells CANSPTSGGDTQYF. The CDR3 coding sequence is TGTGCCAACAGCCCGACTAGCGGGGGGGATACGCAGTATTTT.

This clonotype was seen at least ten times. The chain employs TRBV7-6 and TRBJ2-1; 9 bases align to TRBD2. CDR1 and CDR2 from the germline V gene are SGHVS and FNYEAQ. V was pared by 1 base and J by 0 bases, with 4 bases of the junction left unmatched. CDR3 length: 17 residues. The CDR3 DNA reads TGTGCCAGCAGCTTAGTTATAGCGGGAGTCTCCTACAATGAGCAGTTCTTC. Amino acid sequence: CASSLVIAGVSYNEQFF.

This clonotype appeared many times. This chain joins TRBV20-1 and TRBJ2-5; 8 bases are a match to TRBD1. V trimming: 1 base; J trimming: 4 bases; junction bases outside the gene matches: 5. The V gene's germline CDR1 is DFQATT and CDR2 SNEGSKA (reference sequence). CDR3 length equals 14 residues. The CDR3 region is CSARGPGGRETQYF. CDR3 in DNA: TGCAGTGCTAGAGGTCCAGGGGGCCGAGAGACCCAGTACTTC.

This clonotype was detected ten times or more. V is TRBV12-5 and J is TRBJ2-1, with 7 positions matching TRBD2. This CDR3 has 14 residues. Germline CDR1 reads LGHNT; CDR2 reads FRNRAP. V lost 5 bases, J lost 6 bases, and 7 bases stayed unmatched. For the CDR3, the DNA is TGTGCTAGTGGTCCCCGACTAGCCAGCAATGAGCAGTTCTTC. It translates to CASGPRLASNEQFF.

The sample holds many counts of this clonotype. This chain uses TRBV6-5 with TRBJ2-7; D perhaps matches TRBD2 (6 bases). Germline-derived CDR1 and CDR2 are MNHEY and SVGAGI. V lost 7 bases and J 4 bases, leaving 14 bases between the germline ends. This CDR3 has 13 amino acids. CDR3: CASNPSGRYEQYF. In DNA, the CDR3 is TGTGCCAGCAACCCGTCTGGGAGGTACGAGCAGTACTTC.

This clonotype came up many times. V and J are TRBV29-1 and TRBJ1-3; no clear D gene. The CDR3 spans 12 residues. Germline V gene lookup returns CDR1 SQVTM and CDR2 ANQGSEA. V was cut by 8 bases and J by 0 bases, with 8 bases left in between. This CDR3 is CSTQSSGNTIYF. The CDR3 bases are TGCAGCACACAGTCCTCTGGAAACACCATATATTTT.

This clonotype came up many times. This chain connects TRBV5-4 to TRBJ2-7, with D tentatively TRBD1 (6 bases). CDR3 length: 15 residues. Germline V gives CDR1 SGHNT, CDR2 YYREEE (reference sequence). The V end was cut by 1 base, the J end by 3 bases, with 14 bases between. The CDR3 protein is CASSLWARGIYEQYF. DNA for the CDR3: TGTGCCAGCAGCTTGTGGGCCAGGGGTATCTACGAGCAGTACTTC.

This clonotype has more than one count but fewer than ten. The chain couples TRBV12-3 or TRBV12-4 to TRBJ1-1; D gene unclear. The ends were cut back, 0 bases at V and 7 bases at J, with 9 bases in the middle. The CDR3 runs to 13 residues. The CDR3 bases are TGTGCCAGCAGTTTAGCGCTCGGGGTTGAAGCTTTCTTT. Translating gives CASSLALGVEAFF.

Ten or more counts support this clonotype. The chain combines TRBV7-2 with TRBJ1-4; the D gene is possibly TRBD1 (5 bases). Germline-derived CDR1 and CDR2 are SGHTA and FQGNSA. CDR3 length: 12 amino acids. V was shortened by 5 bases and J by 13 bases, with 14 bases between the two germline ends. CDR3: CASSPRGLRLFF. DNA of the CDR3: TGTGCCAGCAGCCCGAGGGGACTCAGACTGTTTTTT.

This clonotype has ten or more counts. The chain recombines TRBV4-1 with TRBJ1-3; D is unclear. The germline CDR1 and CDR2 sequences are MGHRA and YSYEKL. CDR3 length: 15 amino acids. V was trimmed by 0 bases and J by 4 bases, leaving 10 bases between them. The chain's CDR3 is CASSQDLTTGNTIYF. DNA for the CDR3: TGCGCCAGCAGCCAAGATTTGACGACGGGAAACACCATATATTTT.

This clonotype came up many times. The chain employs TRBV6-2 or TRBV6-3 and TRBJ2-1; TRBD2 matches at 8 bases. Germline values: CDR1 MNHEY, CDR2 SVGEGT. CDR3 length: 16 residues. V was pared by 2 bases and J by 2 bases, with 5 bases of the junction left unmatched. The CDR3 protein is CASSYEVAGPYNEQFF. As DNA, the CDR3 is TGTGCCAGCAGTTACGAGGTAGCGGGGCCCTACAATGAGCAGTTCTTC.

In this sample, this clonotype turned up a few times. The V call is TRBV28, the J call TRBJ2-1; a weak D match, TRBD2 (6 bases). The ends were cut back, 5 bases at V and 4 bases at J, with 18 bases in the middle. The germline gives CDR1 MDHEN, CDR2 SYDVKM. This CDR3 has 16 residues. CDR3 amino acids: CASSTPRVEGYNEQFF. The CDR3 DNA reads as TGTGCCAGCAGTACCCCCCGGGTGGAGGGATACAATGAGCAGTTCTTC.

This clonotype was found many times. V is TRBV19 and J is TRBJ1-5; a possible D gene is TRBD1 (6 bases). The CDR3 length is 16 residues. The germline V gene has CDR1 LNHDA and CDR2 SQIVND (reference sequence). The ends were cut back, 4 bases at V and 4 bases at J, with 17 bases in the middle. In DNA, the CDR3 is TGTGCCAGTAGTAGTATGGGACAAGCCCCTAATCAGCCCCAGCATTTT. Translation: CASSSMGQAPNQPQHF.

This clonotype was detected a few times. The DNA of the CDR3 is TGCAGCGTTGAAGTAGGACCGGGCCGAGTTCGGTTCTTC. Protein sequence: CSVEVGPGRVRFF. V is TRBV29-1 and J is TRBJ2-1; no definite D call. The CDR3 spans 13 residues. The germline gives CDR1 SQVTM, CDR2 ANQGSEA. Between the trimmed V and J ends, which lost 1 base and 15 bases, there was a span of 19 bases.

This clonotype has at least ten counts. This rearrangement joins TRBV6-5 to TRBJ1-6; 10 bases agree with TRBD1. The CDR3 consists of 17 residues. After removal of 4 bases from V and 10 bases from J, the junction contained 13 bases not matched to a gene. Germline V gives CDR1 MNHEY, CDR2 SVGAGI. CDR3 protein: CASSFRTGGTRWSPLHF. In DNA form, the CDR3 reads TGTGCCAGCAGTTTCCGGACAGGGGGTACGAGATGGTCACCCCTCCACTTT.

The rearrangement joins TRBV12-3 or TRBV12-4 to TRBJ2-2; D perhaps matches TRBD1 (6 bases). This CDR3 is 13 amino acids long. Trimming took 6 bases from V and 6 from J, leaving 11 bases between them. CDR3 loop: CASRPRQAGELFF. In DNA, the CDR3 is TGTGCCAGCAGACCCCGACAGGCCGGGGAGCTGTTTTTT.

Ten or more counts support this clonotype. The chain recombines TRBV4-1 with TRBJ1-1; D perhaps matches TRBD1 (6 bases). CDR3 size: 16 residues. In germline, CDR1 is MGHRA, CDR2 YSYEKL. The V end lost 5 bases, the J end lost 4 bases, and 20 bases lay between the germline ends. In DNA, the CDR3 is TGCGCCAGCAGCTCACCCGGCGGCAGGGGAGGCACTGAAGCTTTCTTT. Its translation: CASSSPGGRGGTEAFF.

Many counts were recorded for this clonotype. The chain carries TRBV7-9 and TRBJ2-2, with 8 nucleotides matching TRBD1. Germline assignment: CDR1 SEHNR and CDR2 FQNEAQ (reference sequence). Losses at the gene ends were 4 bases for V and 4 bases for J; bases not matched to a gene: 8. The CDR3 sequence is 16 residues long. The DNA of the CDR3 is TGTGCCAGCAGCTCGAGACCGGACAGGGCCACCGGGGAGCTGTTTTTT. Translating gives CASSSRPDRATGELFF.

DNA for the CDR3: TGTGCCAGCGGGGGGTGGTCCCTAGCGGAATCCACCGGGGAGCTGTTTTTT. This translates into CASGGWSLAESTGELFF. This chain uses TRBV27 with TRBJ2-2; 7 bases match TRBD2. V was pared by 8 bases and J by 4 bases, with 16 bases of the junction left unmatched. There are 17 residues in the CDR3. The germline gives CDR1 MNHEY, CDR2 SMNVEV (reference sequence).

The sample holds many counts of this clonotype. The rearrangement joins TRBV6-2 or TRBV6-3 to TRBJ1-5; maybe TRBD1 (6 bases). This CDR3 region has 13 residues. Trimming cost V 5 bases and J 6 bases, with 11 bases left between them. From germline, CDR1 is MNHEY and CDR2 SVGEGT. The CDR3 nucleotides read TGTGCCAGCAGTACTCCAGGGGTTCAGCCCCAGCATTTT. Residues: CASSTPGVQPQHF.

This CDR3 reads CASNRQGGDGLEAFF. For the CDR3, the DNA is TGTGCCAGCAATCGACAGGGTGGGGACGGACTTGAAGCTTTCTTT. This chain uses TRBV12-3 or TRBV12-4 with TRBJ1-1, with TRBD1 matching 7 bases. The CDR3 is 15 amino acids. Losses at the gene ends were 7 bases for V and 7 bases for J; bases not matched to a gene: 15.

The DNA of the CDR3 is TGCAGTGCTCTACAGATTATTGGTGAAAAACTGTTTTTT. Translating gives CSALQIIGEKLFF. The chain employs TRBV20-1 and TRBJ1-4; D gene uncertain. Trimming pared 5 bases from V and 7 bases from J, leaving 14 bases between. The germline CDR1 and CDR2 sequences are DFQATT and SNEGSKA (reference sequence). The CDR3 is 13 residues long.

This clonotype came up many times. The chain joins TRBV24-1 to TRBJ1-2; D gene unclear. The V and J ends lost 5 bases and 4 bases respectively, with 13 bases between them. The length of the CDR3 is 14 residues. Germline CDR1 is KGHDR and CDR2 is SFDVKD. In nucleotides, the CDR3 is TGTGCCACCAGTGGATCCCCGGACCTCTATGGCTACACCTTC. It specifies CATSGSPDLYGYTF.

Many counts were recorded for this clonotype. The chain has TRBV6-5 and TRBJ2-1, with TRBD2 matching 11 bases. The V and J ends lost 10 bases and 5 bases, in that order; junction bases with no gene match: 7. The CDR3 is 14 residues long. Germline values: CDR1 MNHEY, CDR2 SVGAGI. The CDR3 nucleotides read TGTGCCACCGTAACTAGCGGGGGAAACAATGAGCAGTTCTTC. Encoded protein: CATVTSGGNNEQFF.

Many counts were recorded for this clonotype. The chain has TRBV20-1 and TRBJ1-1, with D unclear. This CDR3 is 12 amino acids long. V lost 2 bases and J lost 4, with 8 bases in between. CDR1 is DFQATT, CDR2 SNEGSKA, per germline (reference sequence). CDR3 sequence (DNA): TGCAGTGCTAGAAGTGGAACCACTGAAGCTTTCTTT. It codes for CSARSGTTEAFF.

This clonotype was picked up many times. This chain joins TRBV11-2 and TRBJ2-7; 13 bases are shared with TRBD2. The CDR3 covers 16 residues. Losses at the gene ends were 1 base for V and 4 bases for J; bases not matched to a gene: 4. Per germline, CDR1 SGHAT and CDR2 FQNNGV. This CDR3 is CASSLVGLAGRYEQYF. DNA of the CDR3: TGTGCCAGCAGCTTAGTGGGACTAGCGGGACGATACGAGCAGTACTTC.